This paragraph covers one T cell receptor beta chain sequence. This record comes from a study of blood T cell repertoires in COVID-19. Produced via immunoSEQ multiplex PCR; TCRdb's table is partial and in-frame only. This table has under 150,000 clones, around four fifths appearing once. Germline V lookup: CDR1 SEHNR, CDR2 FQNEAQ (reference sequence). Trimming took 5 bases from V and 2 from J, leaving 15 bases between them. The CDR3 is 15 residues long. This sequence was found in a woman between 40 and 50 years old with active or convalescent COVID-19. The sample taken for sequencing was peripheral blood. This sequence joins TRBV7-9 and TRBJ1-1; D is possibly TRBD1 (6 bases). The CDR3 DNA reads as TGTGCCAGCAGCGAAGCCGGACAGAGAAACACTGAAGCTTTCTTT. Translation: CASSEAGQRNTEAFF.